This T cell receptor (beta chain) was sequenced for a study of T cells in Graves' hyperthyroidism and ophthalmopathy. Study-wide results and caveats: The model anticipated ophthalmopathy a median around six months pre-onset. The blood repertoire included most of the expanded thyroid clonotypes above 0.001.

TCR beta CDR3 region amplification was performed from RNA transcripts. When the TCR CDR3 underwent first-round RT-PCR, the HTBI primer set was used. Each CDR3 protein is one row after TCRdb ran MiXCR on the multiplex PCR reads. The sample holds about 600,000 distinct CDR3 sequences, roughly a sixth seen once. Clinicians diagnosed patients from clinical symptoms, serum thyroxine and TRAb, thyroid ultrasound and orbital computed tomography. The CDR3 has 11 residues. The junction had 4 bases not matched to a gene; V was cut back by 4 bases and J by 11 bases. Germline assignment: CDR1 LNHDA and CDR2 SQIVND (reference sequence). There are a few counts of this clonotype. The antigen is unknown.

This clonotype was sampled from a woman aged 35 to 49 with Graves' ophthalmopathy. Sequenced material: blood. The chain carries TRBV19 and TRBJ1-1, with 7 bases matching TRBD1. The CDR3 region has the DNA TGTGCCAGTAGTAGGCAGGGGGGCGCTTTCTTT. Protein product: CASSRQGGAFF.